This T cell receptor beta chain was captured in a study of shared clonotypes between healthy human individuals. The ends were cut back, 1 base at V and 3 bases at J, with 9 bases in the middle. CDR3 length: 13 residues. Germline lookup yields CDR1 SQVTM and CDR2 ANQGSEA. TCRdb's table, derived via immunoSEQ multiplex PCR, lists solely in-frame clones and lacks some. The sample carries roughly 2.6 million clones, around nine tenths recorded once. This chain connects TRBV29-1 to TRBJ1-1, with no clear D. This clonotype originated in a young man in good health. The sequencing sample was made of naive CD4+ T cells sorted from blood. Subset defined: CD45RA+ positively selected. The CDR3 region has the DNA TGCAGCGTTGAAGGCTCACAGCACACTGAAGCTTTCTTT. It specifies CSVEGSQHTEAFF.